This T cell receptor (beta chain) was obtained from a study of blood T cell repertoires in COVID-19. Study-level information: Acute and convalescent COVID-19 samples came from the United States, Italy and Spain. T cells, B-cell-depleted T cells, or PBMCs provided the cDNA or gDNA that served as material.

Study processing details: Estimated nucleated cell counts came from reference gene primer amplification. The data were produced by immunoSEQ multiplex PCR, yet TCRdb's version contains in-frame clones alone and is incomplete. D and trimming come from the DNA, and the V and J calls and clone size come from that table. The sample carries 200,000 or so clones, approximately 84% recorded once. Trimming removed 4 bases at V and 4 bases at J, with 20 bases between. The CDR3 covers 16 residues. The germline gives CDR1 SGHDT, CDR2 YYEEEE. The sample comprised peripheral blood. The genes are TRBV5-6 and TRBJ1-1; D perhaps matches TRBD1 (6 bases). The clonotype was recovered from a human donor with acute or convalescent COVID-19. The donor label of this sample is uncertain. CDR3 residues: CASSLFAGVEGTEAFF. CDR3 DNA: TGTGCCAGCAGCCTATTCGCAGGGGTTGAGGGCACTGAAGCTTTCTTT.